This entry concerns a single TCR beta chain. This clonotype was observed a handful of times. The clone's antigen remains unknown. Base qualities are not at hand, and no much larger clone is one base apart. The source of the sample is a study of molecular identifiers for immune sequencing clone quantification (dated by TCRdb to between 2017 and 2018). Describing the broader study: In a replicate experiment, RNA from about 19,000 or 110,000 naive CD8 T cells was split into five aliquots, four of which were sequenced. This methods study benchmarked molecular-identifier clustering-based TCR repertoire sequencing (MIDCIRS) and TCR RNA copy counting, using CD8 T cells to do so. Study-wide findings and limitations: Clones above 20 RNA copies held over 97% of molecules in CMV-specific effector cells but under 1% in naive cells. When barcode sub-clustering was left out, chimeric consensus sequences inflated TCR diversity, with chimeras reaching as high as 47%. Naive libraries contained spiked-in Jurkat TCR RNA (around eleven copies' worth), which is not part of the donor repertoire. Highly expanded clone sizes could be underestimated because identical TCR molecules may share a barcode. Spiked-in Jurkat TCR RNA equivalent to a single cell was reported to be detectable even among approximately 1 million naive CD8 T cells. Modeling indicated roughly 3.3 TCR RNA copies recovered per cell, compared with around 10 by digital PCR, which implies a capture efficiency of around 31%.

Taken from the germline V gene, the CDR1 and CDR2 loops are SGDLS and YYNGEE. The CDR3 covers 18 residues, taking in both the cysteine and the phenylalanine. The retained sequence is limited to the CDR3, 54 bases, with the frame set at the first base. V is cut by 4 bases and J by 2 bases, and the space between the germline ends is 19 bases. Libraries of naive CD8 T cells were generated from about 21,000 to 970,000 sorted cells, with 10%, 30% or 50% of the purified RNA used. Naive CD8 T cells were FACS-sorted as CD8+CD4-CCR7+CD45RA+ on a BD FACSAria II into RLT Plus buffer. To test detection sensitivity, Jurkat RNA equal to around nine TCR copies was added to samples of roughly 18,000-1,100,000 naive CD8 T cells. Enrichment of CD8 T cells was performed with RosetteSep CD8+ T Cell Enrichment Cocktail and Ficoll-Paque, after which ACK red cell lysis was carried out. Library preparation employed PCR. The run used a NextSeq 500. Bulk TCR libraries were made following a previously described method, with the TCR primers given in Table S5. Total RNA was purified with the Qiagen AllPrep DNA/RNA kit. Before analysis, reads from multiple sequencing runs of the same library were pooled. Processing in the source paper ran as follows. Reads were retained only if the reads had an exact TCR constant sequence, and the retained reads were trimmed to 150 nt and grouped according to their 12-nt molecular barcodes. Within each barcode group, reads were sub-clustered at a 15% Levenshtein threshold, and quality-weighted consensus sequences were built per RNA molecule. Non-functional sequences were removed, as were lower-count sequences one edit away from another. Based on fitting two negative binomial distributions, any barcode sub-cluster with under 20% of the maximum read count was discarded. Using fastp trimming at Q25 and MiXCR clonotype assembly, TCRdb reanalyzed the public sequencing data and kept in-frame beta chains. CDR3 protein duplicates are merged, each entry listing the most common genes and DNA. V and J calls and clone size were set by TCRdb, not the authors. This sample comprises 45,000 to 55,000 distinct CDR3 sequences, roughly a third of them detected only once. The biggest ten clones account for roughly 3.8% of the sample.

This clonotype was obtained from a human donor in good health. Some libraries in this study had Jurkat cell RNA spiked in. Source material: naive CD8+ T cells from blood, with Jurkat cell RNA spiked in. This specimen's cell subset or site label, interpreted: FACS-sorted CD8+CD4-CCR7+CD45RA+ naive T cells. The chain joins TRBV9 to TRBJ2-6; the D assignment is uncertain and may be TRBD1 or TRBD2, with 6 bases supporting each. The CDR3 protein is CASSLKRRGSPGANVLTF. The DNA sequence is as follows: TGTGCCAGCAGCTTAAAGAGGAGGGGGAGTCCTGGGGCCAACGTCCTGACTTTC.